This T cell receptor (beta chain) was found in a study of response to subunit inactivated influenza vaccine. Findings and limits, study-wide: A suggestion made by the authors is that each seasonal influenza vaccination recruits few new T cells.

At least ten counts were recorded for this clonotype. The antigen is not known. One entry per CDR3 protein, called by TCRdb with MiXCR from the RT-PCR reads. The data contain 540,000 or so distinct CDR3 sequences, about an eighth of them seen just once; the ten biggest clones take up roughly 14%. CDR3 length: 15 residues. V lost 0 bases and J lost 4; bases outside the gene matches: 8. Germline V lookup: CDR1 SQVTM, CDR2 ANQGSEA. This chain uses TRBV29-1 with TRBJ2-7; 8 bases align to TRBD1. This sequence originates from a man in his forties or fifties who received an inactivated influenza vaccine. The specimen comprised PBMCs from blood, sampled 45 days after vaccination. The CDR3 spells CSVEELGQGGYEQYF. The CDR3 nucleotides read TGCAGCGTTGAAGAACTTGGACAGGGTGGGTACGAGCAGTACTTC.